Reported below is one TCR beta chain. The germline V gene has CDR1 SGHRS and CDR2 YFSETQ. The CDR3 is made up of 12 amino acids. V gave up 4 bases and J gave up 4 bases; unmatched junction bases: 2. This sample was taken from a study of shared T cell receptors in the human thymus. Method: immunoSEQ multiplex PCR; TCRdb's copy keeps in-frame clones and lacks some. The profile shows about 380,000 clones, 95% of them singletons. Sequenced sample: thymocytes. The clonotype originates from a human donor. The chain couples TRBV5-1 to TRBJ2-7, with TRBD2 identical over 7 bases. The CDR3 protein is CASSAGVYEQYF. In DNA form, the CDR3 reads TGCGCCAGCAGCGCGGGGGTTTACGAGCAGTACTTC.